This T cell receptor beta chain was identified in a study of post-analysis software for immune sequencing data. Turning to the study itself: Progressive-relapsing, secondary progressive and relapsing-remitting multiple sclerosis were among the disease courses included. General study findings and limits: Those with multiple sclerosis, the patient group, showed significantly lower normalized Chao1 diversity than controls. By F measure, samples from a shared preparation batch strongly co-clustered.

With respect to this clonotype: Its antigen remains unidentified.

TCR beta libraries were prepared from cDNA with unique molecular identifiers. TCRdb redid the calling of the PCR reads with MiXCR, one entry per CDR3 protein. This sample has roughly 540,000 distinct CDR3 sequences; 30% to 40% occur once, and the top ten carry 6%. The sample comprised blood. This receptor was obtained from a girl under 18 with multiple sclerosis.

The CDR3, as DNA: TGCAGTGCTAGATTCGCCGGACTAGCGGCCCAAGAGACCCAGTACTTC. It is translated as CSARFAGLAAQETQYF. The chain couples TRBV20-1 to TRBJ2-5; 10 nucleotides align to TRBD2. CDR1 and CDR2 (germline): DFQATT, SNEGSKA (reference sequence). The CDR3 consists of 16 residues. V gave up 2 bases and J gave up 1 base; unmatched junction bases: 7.